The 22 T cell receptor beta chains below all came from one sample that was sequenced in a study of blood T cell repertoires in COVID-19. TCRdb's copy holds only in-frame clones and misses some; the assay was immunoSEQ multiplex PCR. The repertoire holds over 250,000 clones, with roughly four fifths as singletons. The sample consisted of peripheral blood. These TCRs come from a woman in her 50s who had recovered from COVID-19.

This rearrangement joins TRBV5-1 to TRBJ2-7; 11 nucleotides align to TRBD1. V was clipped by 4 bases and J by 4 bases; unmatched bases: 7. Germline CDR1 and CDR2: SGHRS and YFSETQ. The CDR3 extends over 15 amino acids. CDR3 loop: CASSPTGTGGYEQYF. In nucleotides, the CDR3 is TGCGCCAGCAGCCCAACCGGGACAGGGGGGTACGAGCAGTACTTC.

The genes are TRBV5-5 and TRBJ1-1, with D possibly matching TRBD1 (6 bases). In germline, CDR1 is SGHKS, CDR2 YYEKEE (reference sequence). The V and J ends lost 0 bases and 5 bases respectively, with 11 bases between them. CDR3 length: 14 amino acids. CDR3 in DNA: TGTGCCAGCAGCTTGGATCAGGGGAGAACTGAAGCTTTCTTT. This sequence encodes CASSLDQGRTEAFF. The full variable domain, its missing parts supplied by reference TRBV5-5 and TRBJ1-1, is DAGVTQSPTHLIKTRGQQVTLRCSPISGHKSVSWYQQVLGQGPQFIFQYYEKEERGRGNFPDRFSARQFPNYSSELNVNALLLGDSALYLCASSLDQGRTEAFFGQGTRLTVV.

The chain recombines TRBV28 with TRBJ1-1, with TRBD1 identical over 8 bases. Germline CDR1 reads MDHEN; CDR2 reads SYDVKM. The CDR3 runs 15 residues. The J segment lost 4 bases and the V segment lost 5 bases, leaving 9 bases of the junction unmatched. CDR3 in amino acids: CASSPPQGAVTEAFF. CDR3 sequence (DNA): TGTGCCAGCAGTCCCCCCCAGGGGGCGGTCACTGAAGCTTTCTTT.

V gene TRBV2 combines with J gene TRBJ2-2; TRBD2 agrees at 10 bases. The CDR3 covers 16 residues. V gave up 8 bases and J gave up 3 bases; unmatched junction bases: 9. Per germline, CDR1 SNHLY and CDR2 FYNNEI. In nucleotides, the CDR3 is TGTGCCAGCGCTAGCGGGAGCAATCGGTACACCGGGGAGCTGTTTTTT. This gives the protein CASASGSNRYTGELFF. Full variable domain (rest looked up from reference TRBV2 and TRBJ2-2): EPEVTQTPSHQVTQMGQEVILRCVPISNHLYFYWYRQILGQKVEFLVSFYNNEISEKSEIFDDQFSVERPDGSNFTLKIRSTKLEDSAMYFCASASGSNRYTGELFFGEGSRLTVL.

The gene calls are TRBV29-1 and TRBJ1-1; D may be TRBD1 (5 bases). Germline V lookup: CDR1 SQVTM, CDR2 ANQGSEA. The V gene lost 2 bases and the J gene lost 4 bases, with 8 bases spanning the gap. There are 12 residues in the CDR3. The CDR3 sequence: CSVEPQGTEAFF. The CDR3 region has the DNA TGCAGCGTTGAACCCCAGGGCACTGAAGCTTTCTTT.

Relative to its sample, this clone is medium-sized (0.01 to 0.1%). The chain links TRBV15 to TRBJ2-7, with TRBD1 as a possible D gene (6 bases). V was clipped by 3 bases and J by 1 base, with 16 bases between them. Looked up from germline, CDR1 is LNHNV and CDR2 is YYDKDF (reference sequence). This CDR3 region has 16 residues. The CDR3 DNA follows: TGTGCCACCAGCAGGGGTACGTTGGACAGTTCCTACGAGCAGTACTTC. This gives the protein CATSRGTLDSSYEQYF.

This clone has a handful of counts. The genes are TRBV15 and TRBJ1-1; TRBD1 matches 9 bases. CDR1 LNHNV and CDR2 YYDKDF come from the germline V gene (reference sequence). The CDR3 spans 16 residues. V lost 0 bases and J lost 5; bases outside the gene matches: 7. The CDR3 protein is CATSRDIQGALTEAFF. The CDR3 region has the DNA TGTGCCACCAGCAGAGATATACAGGGGGCGCTTACTGAAGCTTTCTTT.

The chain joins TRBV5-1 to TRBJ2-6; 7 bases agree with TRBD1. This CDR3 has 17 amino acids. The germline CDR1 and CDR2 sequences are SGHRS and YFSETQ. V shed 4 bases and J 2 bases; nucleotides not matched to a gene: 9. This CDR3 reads CASSNQQGKAGANVLTF. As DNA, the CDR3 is TGCGCCAGCAGCAATCAACAGGGGAAGGCTGGGGCCAACGTCCTGACTTTC. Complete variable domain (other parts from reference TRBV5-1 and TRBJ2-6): KAGVTQTPRYLIKTRGQQVTLSCSPISGHRSVSWYQQTPGQGLQFLFEYFSETQRNKGNFPGRFSGRQFSNSRSEMNVSTLELGDSALYLCASSNQQGKAGANVLTFGAGSRLTVL.

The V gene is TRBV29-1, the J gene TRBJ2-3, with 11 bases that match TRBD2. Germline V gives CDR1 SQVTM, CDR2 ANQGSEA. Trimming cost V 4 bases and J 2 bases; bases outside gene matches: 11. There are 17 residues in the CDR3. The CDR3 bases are TGCAGCGTTGTGACTGGTGGGACTAGCGGATACACAGATACGCAGTATTTT. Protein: CSVVTGGTSGYTDTQYF.

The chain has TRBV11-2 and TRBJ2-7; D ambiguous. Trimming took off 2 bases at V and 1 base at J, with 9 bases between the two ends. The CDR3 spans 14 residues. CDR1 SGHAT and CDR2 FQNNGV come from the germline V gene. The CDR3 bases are TGTGCCAGCAGCTTACAGCAGGCTTCCTACGAGCAGTACTTC. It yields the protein CASSLQQASYEQYF.

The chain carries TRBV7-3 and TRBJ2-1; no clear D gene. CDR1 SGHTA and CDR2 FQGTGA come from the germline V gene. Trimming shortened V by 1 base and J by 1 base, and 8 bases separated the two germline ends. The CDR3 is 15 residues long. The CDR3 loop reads CASSLSPSSYNEQFF. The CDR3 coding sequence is TGTGCCAGCAGCTTAAGTCCCTCGTCCTACAATGAGCAGTTCTTC.

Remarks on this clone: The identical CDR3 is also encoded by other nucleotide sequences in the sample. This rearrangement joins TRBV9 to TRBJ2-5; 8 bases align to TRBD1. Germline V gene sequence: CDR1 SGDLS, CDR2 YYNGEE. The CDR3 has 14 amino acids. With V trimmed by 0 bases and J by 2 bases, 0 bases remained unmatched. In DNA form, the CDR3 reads TGTGCCAGCAGCGTAGGGACAGGGCAAGAGACCCAGTACTTC. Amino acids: CASSVGTGQETQYF.

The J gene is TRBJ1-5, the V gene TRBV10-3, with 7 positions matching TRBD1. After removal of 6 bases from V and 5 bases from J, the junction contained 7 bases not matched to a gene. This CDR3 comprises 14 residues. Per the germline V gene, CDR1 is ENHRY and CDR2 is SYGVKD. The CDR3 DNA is TGTGCCATCAGGGGCCATACAGGGGATCAGCCCCAGCATTTT. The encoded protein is CAIRGHTGDQPQHF.

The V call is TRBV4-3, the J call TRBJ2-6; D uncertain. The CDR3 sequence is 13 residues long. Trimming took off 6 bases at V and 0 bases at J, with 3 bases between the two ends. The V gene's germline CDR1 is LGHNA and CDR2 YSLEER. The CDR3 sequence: CASSHSGANVLTF. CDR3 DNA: TGCGCCAGCAGTCACTCTGGGGCCAACGTCCTGACTTTC.

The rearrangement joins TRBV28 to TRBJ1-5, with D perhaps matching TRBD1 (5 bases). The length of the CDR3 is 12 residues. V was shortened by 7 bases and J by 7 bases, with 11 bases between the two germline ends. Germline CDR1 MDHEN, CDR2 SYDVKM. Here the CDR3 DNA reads TGTGCCAGCACCCCACGGGGGCAGCCCCAGCATTTT. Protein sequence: CASTPRGQPQHF.

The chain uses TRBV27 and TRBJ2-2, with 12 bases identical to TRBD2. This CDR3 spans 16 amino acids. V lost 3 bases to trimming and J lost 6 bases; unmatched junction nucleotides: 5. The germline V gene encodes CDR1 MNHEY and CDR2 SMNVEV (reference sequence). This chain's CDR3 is CASSFRLAGGAGELFF. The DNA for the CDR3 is TGTGCCAGCAGTTTTCGCCTAGCGGGGGGGGCCGGGGAGCTGTTTTTT.

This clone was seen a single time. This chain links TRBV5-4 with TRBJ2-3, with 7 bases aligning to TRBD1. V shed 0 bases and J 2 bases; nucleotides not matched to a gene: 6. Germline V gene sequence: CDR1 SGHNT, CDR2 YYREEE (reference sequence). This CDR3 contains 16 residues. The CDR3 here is CASSLEIDRVTDTQYF. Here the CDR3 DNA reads TGTGCCAGCAGCTTGGAAATAGACAGGGTCACAGATACGCAGTATTTT.

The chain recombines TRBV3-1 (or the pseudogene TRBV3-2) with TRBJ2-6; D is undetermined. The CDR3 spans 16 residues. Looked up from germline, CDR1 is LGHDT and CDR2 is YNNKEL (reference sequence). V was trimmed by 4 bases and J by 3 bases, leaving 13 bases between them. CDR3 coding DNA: TGTGCCAGCAGCCTCGATTTGAGCCGTGGGGCCAACGTCCTGACTTTC. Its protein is CASSLDLSRGANVLTF.

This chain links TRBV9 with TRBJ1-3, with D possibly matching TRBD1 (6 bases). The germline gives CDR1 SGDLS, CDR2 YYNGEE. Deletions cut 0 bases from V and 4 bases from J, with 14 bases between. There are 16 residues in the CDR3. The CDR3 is CASSVVGQGTGNTIYF. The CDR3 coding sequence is TGTGCCAGCAGCGTAGTCGGGCAGGGGACAGGAAACACCATATATTTT.

The CDR3 sequence is CASSLGAGGNYGYTF. The DNA for the CDR3 is TGTGCCAGCAGCTTAGGAGCAGGGGGGAACTATGGCTACACCTTC. The rearrangement joins TRBV13 to TRBJ1-2; 7 bases align to TRBD1. CDR1 is PRHDT, CDR2 FYEKMQ, per germline (reference sequence). This CDR3 contains 15 residues. After removal of 0 bases from V and 2 bases from J, the junction contained 3 bases not matched to a gene.

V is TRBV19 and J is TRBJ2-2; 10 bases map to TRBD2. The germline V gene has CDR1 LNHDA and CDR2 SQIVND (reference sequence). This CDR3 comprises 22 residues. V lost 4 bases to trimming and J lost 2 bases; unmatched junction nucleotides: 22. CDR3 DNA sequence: TGTGCCAGTAGTAACCGACAGGGTTGGGGATCGGCTAGCGGGGGTAACACCGGGGAGCTGTTTTTT. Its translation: CASSNRQGWGSASGGNTGELFF.

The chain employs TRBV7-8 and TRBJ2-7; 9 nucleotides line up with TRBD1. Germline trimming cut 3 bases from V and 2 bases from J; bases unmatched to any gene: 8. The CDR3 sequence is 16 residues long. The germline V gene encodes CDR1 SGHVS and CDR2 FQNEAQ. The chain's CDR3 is CASSFRDRVAPYEQYF. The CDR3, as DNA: TGTGCCAGCAGCTTCCGGGACAGGGTAGCCCCCTACGAGCAGTACTTC.